The 10 T cell receptor beta chains below come from one sample, sequenced in a study of T cell repertoires in cytomegalovirus infection. TCRdb re-called the reads with MiXCR, one entry per CDR3 protein. The data contain a few hundred thousand distinct CDR3 sequences, 18% of them seen just once; the ten biggest clones take up around 8.6%. The sample was PBMCs. These receptors were taken from a human donor in good health (CMV status not recorded). Some clones in this sample may be carry-over from other donors' samples.

This clonotype turned up a few times. This chain joins TRBV20-1 and TRBJ2-5; 7 nucleotides match TRBD2. CDR3 size: 13 residues. CDR1 and CDR2 from the germline V gene are DFQATT and SNEGSKA (reference sequence). Trimming took 2 bases from V and 7 from J; bases not matched to a gene: 7. The CDR3 DNA follows: TGCAGTGCTAGAAAAGACTCGGGGGGGACCCAGTACTTC. It specifies CSARKDSGGTQYF.

This clonotype appeared a few times. The J gene is TRBJ2-3, the V gene TRBV6-2 or TRBV6-3; the D is unclear. The CDR3 extends over 12 amino acids. Germline V gives CDR1 MNHEY, CDR2 SVGEGT. V was cut by 5 bases and J by 6 bases, with 9 bases left in between. The CDR3 DNA reads TGTGCCAGCAGTCCCCCGGTGGATACGCAGTATTTT. This gives the protein CASSPPVDTQYF.

The CDR3 DNA reads as TGTGCCAGCAGCTTGGAACCCCCCTACGAGCAGTACTTC. Its protein is CASSLEPPYEQYF. The chain carries TRBV5-4 and TRBJ2-7; no clear D. CDR3 length equals 13 residues. V lost 0 bases, J lost 2 bases, and 6 bases lay in between. Per germline, CDR1 SGHNT and CDR2 YYREEE (reference sequence).

The chain is built from TRBV6-2 or TRBV6-3 and TRBJ1-1; D unclear. Trimming cost V 5 bases and J 10 bases, with 14 bases left between them. Germline CDR1 and CDR2: MNHEY and SVGEGT. This CDR3 contains 12 residues. CDR3 sequence: CASSPPGLGAFF. The DNA of the CDR3 is TGTGCCAGCAGTCCGCCCGGTCTGGGAGCTTTCTTT.

This clonotype was counted ten times or more. The V gene is TRBV7-2, the J gene TRBJ2-3, with 12 positions matching TRBD2. The length of the CDR3 is 16 residues. Germline V gene sequence: CDR1 SGHTA, CDR2 FQGNSA. J lost 4 bases, V lost 5 bases, and 7 bases had no gene match. The CDR3 DNA follows: TGTGCCAGCAGCCCTAGCGGGGGGGCGGGGTCAGATACGCAGTATTTT. Encoded protein: CASSPSGGAGSDTQYF.

This clonotype was recorded at least ten times. The rearrangement links TRBV7-9 to TRBJ2-5; no clear D. Germline V gives CDR1 SEHNR, CDR2 FQNEAQ (reference sequence). Trimming removed 5 bases from V and 3 bases from J, with 10 bases in between. CDR3 length: 13 amino acids. The CDR3 loop is CASSPRIKETQYF. CDR3 bases: TGTGCCAGCAGCCCCCGCATAAAAGAGACCCAGTACTTC.

This clonotype was picked up many times. V is TRBV7-2 and J is TRBJ1-1; D possibly corresponds to TRBD1 (6 bases). This CDR3 has 15 residues. From germline, CDR1 is SGHTA and CDR2 FQGNSA. Trimming took 2 bases from V and 4 from J, leaving 14 bases between them. CDR3 DNA: TGTGCCAGCAGCTTATTCCAACAGGGCTCCACTGAAGCTTTCTTT. Its protein product is CASSLFQQGSTEAFF.

The V and J genes are TRBV5-4 and TRBJ2-2, with D perhaps TRBD2 (6 bases). Deletions cut 4 bases from V and 2 bases from J, with 12 bases between. The CDR3 has 15 amino acids. From germline, CDR1 is SGHNT and CDR2 YYREEE (reference sequence). CDR3 region: CASSGRLGNTGELFF. The CDR3, as DNA: TGTGCCAGCAGCGGAAGACTAGGAAACACCGGGGAGCTGTTTTTT. The variable domain in full, completed from reference TRBV5-4 and TRBJ2-2, reads ETGVTQSPTHLIKTRGQQVTLRCSSQSGHNTVSWYQQALGQGPQFIFQYYREEENGRGNFPPRFSGLQFPNYSSELNVNALELDDSALYLCASSGRLGNTGELFFGEGSRLTVL.

About this clonotype itself: A much larger clone is a single base away; this may be a read error. The chain recombines TRBV14 with TRBJ1-2; tentatively, D is TRBD1 (5 bases). Germline CDR1 SGHDN, CDR2 FVKESK. The CDR3 covers 17 residues. CDR3 DNA sequence: TGTGCCAGCAGCCAGGCCTCCACAGGACCTACTAACTATAGCTACACCTTC. Its protein product is CASSQASTGPTNYSYTF.

Only a few counts were recorded for this clonotype. The chain couples TRBV7-6 to TRBJ1-1; D call uncertain. This CDR3 is 13 amino acids long. Deletions cut 3 bases from V and 0 bases from J, with 5 bases between. Germline CDR1 is SGHVS and CDR2 is FNYEAQ. CDR3 coding DNA: TGTGCCAGCAGCTTTCTCCTGAACACTGAAGCTTTCTTT. Its translation: CASSFLLNTEAFF.